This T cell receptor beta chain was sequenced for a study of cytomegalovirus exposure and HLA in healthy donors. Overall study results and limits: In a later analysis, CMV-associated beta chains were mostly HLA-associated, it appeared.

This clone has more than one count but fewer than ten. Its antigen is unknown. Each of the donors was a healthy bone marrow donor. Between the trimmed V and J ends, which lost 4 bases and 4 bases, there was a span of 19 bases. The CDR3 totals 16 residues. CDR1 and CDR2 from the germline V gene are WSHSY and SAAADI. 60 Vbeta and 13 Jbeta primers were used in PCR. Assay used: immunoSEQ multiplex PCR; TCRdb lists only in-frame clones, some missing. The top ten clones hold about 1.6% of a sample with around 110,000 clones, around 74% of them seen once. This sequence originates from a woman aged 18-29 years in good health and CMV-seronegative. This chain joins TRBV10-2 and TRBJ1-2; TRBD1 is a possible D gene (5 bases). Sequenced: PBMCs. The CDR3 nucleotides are TGCGCCAGCAGTGTTGTGGGGCCAAAAGTGGTCTATGGCTACACCTTC. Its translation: CASSVVGPKVVYGYTF.